This TCR beta chain was observed in a study of shared clonotypes between healthy human individuals. Sequenced by immunoSEQ multiplex PCR; TCRdb stores in-frame clones only, minus some. The sample contains some 2,500,000 clones, roughly 90% of which appear only once. About this clone: The same CDR3 can be traced to other DNA sequences in this sample.

The TCR originated in a man between 18 and 29 years old in good health. Some clones in this sample may be carry-over from other donors' samples. Sample: naive CD4+ T cells from PBMCs. Subset denoted: CD45RA+ positively selected.

CDR3 sequence: CASSLKGNQPQHF. The CDR3 region has the DNA TGTGCCAGCAGCTTAAAAGGCAATCAGCCCCAGCATTTT. The V and J genes are TRBV7-2 and TRBJ1-5; D gene uncertain. The V and J ends lost 2 bases and 2 bases respectively, with 4 bases between them. The CDR3 is 13 residues long. Germline V gives CDR1 SGHTA, CDR2 FQGNSA.